The 32 T cell receptor beta chains in this list originate from one sample, sequenced in a study of CD4+ T cells in melanoma. The assay was immunoSEQ multiplex PCR, and TCRdb's table has in-frame clones only and misses some. The data contain over 9,000 clones, almost 70% of them singletons. Specimen: cells from a culture (not recorded whether cultured in vitro). The receptors were gathered from a human donor with melanoma.

With respect to this clone: One end of the junction varies from germline; a read error may be responsible. The chain combines TRBV7-6 with TRBJ2-7; D gene ambiguous. The CDR3 length is 13 residues. Germline CDR1 and CDR2: SGHVS and FNYEAQ. The CDR3 region is CASSLGNSYKQYF. CDR3 in DNA: TGTGCCAGCAGCTTAGGAAACTCCTACAAGCAGTACTTC. Combining the CDR3 with reference TRBV7-6 and TRBJ2-7 gives the whole variable domain GAGVSQSPRYKVTKRGQDVALRCDPISGHVSLYWYRQALGQGPEFLTYFNYEAQQDKSGLPNDRFSAERPEGSISTLTIQRTEQRDSAMYRCASSLGNSYKQYFGPGTRLTVT.

V gene TRBV5-1 combines with J gene TRBJ1-2; TRBD1 agrees at 10 bases. Looked up from germline, CDR1 is SGHRS and CDR2 is YFSETQ. This CDR3 is built from 15 residues. The V gene end was trimmed by 7 bases and the J gene end by 4 bases; junction bases not matched to a gene: 10. CDR3 in DNA: TGCGCCAGCCGGGACAGGGGCGACCAGGGCTATGGCTACACCTTC. Protein product: CASRDRGDQGYGYTF.

V is TRBV5-1 and J is TRBJ2-3, with 9 bases aligning to TRBD2. The CDR3 is 14 amino acids. Germline assignment: CDR1 SGHRS and CDR2 YFSETQ. Germline trimming cut 7 bases from V and 4 bases from J; bases unmatched to any gene: 7. CDR3 nucleotides: TGCGCCAGCTACCTTAGCGGGAGCGCAGATACGCAGTATTTT. This sequence encodes CASYLSGSADTQYF.

This clone was seen a handful of times. The rearrangement links TRBV2 to TRBJ1-6; no reliable D call. The CDR3 is 16 amino acids. With 6 bases removed from V and 9 bases from J, the gap between germline ends came to 21 bases. From germline, CDR1 is SNHLY and CDR2 FYNNEI. In DNA, the CDR3 is TGTGCCAGCAGCGTGGACCGAGCCGGAGAGGGTTCACCCCTCCACTTT. As protein: CASSVDRAGEGSPLHF.

The V and J genes are TRBV6-6 and TRBJ1-2; D is unclear. V was trimmed by 5 bases and J by 6 bases, leaving 16 bases between them. The germline CDR1 and CDR2 sequences are MNHNY and SVGAGI (reference sequence). The length of the CDR3 is 14 residues. As DNA, the CDR3 is TGTGCCAGCAGTCTTCGGGAGACAATGCATGGCTACACCTTC. Its translation: CASSLRETMHGYTF.

This clone was observed once. The chain couples TRBV29-1 to TRBJ1-3; D unresolved. This CDR3 region has 14 residues. Germline values: CDR1 SQVTM, CDR2 ANQGSEA. Trimming removed 4 bases from V and 8 bases from J, with 18 bases in between. CDR3 sequence reads: CSVVLFGARDTIYF. Here the CDR3 DNA reads TGCAGCGTTGTGCTTTTCGGCGCTAGGGACACCATATATTTT. The full variable domain, rest sourced from reference TRBV29-1 and TRBJ1-3, is SAVISQKPSRDICQRGTSLTIQCQVDSQVTMMFWYRQQPGQSLTLIATANQGSEATYESGFVIDKFPISRPNLTFSTLTVSNMSPEDSSIYLCSVVLFGARDTIYFGEGSWLTVV.

This clone turned up a few times. This chain uses TRBV10-2 with TRBJ1-6; D unresolved. The CDR3 has 13 amino acids. V shed 8 bases and J shed 11 bases, with 16 bases lying between them. CDR1 and CDR2 from the germline V gene are WSHSY and SAAADI. Written as DNA, the CDR3 is TGCGCCAGCGTCGCCTTTCGCATGGCACCCCTCCACTTT. Amino acids: CASVAFRMAPLHF.

This chain joins TRBV5-5 and TRBJ2-7; tentatively, D is TRBD2 (5 bases). The V gene lost 4 bases and the J gene lost 3 bases, with 11 bases spanning the gap. CDR3 length equals 13 residues. Germline V gene data show CDR1 as SGHKS and CDR2 as YYEKEE (reference sequence). The DNA of the CDR3 is TGTGCCAGCAGCGCTACAGAGGGCTACGAGCAGTACTTC. Translated: CASSATEGYEQYF.

With respect to this clone: The same CDR3 also results from other DNA sequences found in this sample. The rearrangement uses TRBV4-1 and TRBJ1-5; D is possibly TRBD1 (5 bases). Germline loops: CDR1 MGHRA, CDR2 YSYEKL. CDR3 size: 16 residues. The V gene lost 0 bases and the J gene lost 2 bases, with 11 bases spanning the gap. CDR3 residues: CASSQDGGIGNQPQHF. The CDR3 region has the DNA TGCGCCAGCAGCCAAGATGGGGGGATCGGCAATCAGCCCCAGCATTTT.

CDR3 sequence (DNA): TGTGCCAGCAGGGACAGGGGTTGGGGTGAGACCCAGTACTTC. This gives the protein CASRDRGWGETQYF. The chain joins TRBV2 to TRBJ2-5, with 9 bases lining up with TRBD1. The CDR3 runs to 14 residues. J gave up 5 bases and V 6 bases, and 7 bases lay outside the gene matches. The germline V gene encodes CDR1 SNHLY and CDR2 FYNNEI. Looking up the rest from reference TRBV2 and TRBJ2-5 gives the full variable domain: EPEVTQTPSHQVTQMGQEVILRCVPISNHLYFYWYRQILGQKVEFLVSFYNNEISEKSEIFDDQFSVERPDGSNFTLKIRSTKLEDSAMYFCASRDRGWGETQYFGPGTRLLVL.

The V and J genes are TRBV5-1 and TRBJ1-1, with D possibly being TRBD1 (5 bases). The germline V and J ends were trimmed by 1 base and 4 bases, with 11 bases remaining between them. Germline V gene lookup returns CDR1 SGHRS and CDR2 YFSETQ. This CDR3 has 14 residues. The CDR3 is CASSLWGVSTEAFF. The CDR3 bases are TGCGCCAGCAGCTTGTGGGGCGTCAGCACTGAAGCTTTCTTT.

V usage is TRBV7-8 and J usage is TRBJ1-1; no clear D gene. V lost 5 bases, J lost 6 bases, and 16 bases lay in between. CDR1 SGHVS and CDR2 FQNEAQ come from the germline V gene. CDR3 length: 14 residues. In DNA form, the CDR3 reads TGTGCCAGCAGCCTATTGTCGGTAGGCGCTGAAGCTTTCTTT. This codes for CASSLLSVGAEAFF.

The chain uses TRBV5-8 and TRBJ1-6, with D unresolved. Trimming pared 2 bases from V and 5 bases from J, leaving 5 bases between. Per germline, CDR1 SGHTS and CDR2 YDEGEE. The CDR3 contains 13 residues. The CDR3 DNA is TGTGCCAGCAGCTTTCTCGATAATTCACCCCTCCACTTT. This encodes CASSFLDNSPLHF.

The V and J genes are TRBV11-3 and TRBJ2-5; D uncertain. The CDR3 totals 13 residues. Germline-derived CDR1 and CDR2 are SGHNT and YENEEA. Trimming shortened V by 5 bases and J by 7 bases, and 14 bases separated the two germline ends. As DNA, the CDR3 is TGTGCCAGCAGCCTCCACCCCGTTGGGACCCAGTACTTC. Protein product: CASSLHPVGTQYF.

The gene calls are TRBV5-4 and TRBJ1-2; weak D call: TRBD1 (6 bases). The CDR3 consists of 16 residues. The germline V gene encodes CDR1 SGHNT and CDR2 YYREEE (reference sequence). The V end was cut by 4 bases, the J end by 6 bases, with 22 bases between. The DNA of the CDR3 is TGTGCCAGCAGCCAAGATATCCGGGACACACGTCATGGCTACACCTTC. The encoded protein is CASSQDIRDTRHGYTF.

The chain has TRBV18 and TRBJ2-3; 9 positions match TRBD2. The germline V gene has CDR1 KGHSH and CDR2 LQKENI. After removal of 3 bases from V and 3 bases from J, the junction contained 4 bases not matched to a gene. The CDR3 runs 15 residues. The CDR3 loop reads CASSPPLAGTDTQYF. CDR3 bases: TGTGCCAGCTCACCCCCCCTAGCGGGGACAGATACGCAGTATTTT. Full variable domain (rest looked up from reference TRBV18 and TRBJ2-3): NAGVMQNPRHLVRRRGQEARLRCSPMKGHSHVYWYRQLPEEGLKFMVYLQKENIIDESGMPKERFSAEFPKEGPSILRIQQVVRGDSAAYFCASSPPLAGTDTQYFGPGTRLTVL.

The chain combines TRBV4-1 with TRBJ1-1; 7 bases fit TRBD1. Germline V CDR1 and CDR2: MGHRA, YSYEKL. The V segment lost 4 bases and the J segment 13 bases; nucleotides outside the gene matches: 15. This CDR3 contains 14 residues. The CDR3 bases are TGCGCCAGCAGCCCGTTGGGACAGCTCTCTGGGGTTTTCTTT. Translation gives CASSPLGQLSGVFF.

The chain employs TRBV2 and TRBJ2-1; possible D gene TRBD1, 6 bases. The germline gives CDR1 SNHLY, CDR2 FYNNEI. The CDR3 is 14 amino acids. The germline V and J ends were trimmed by 1 base and 6 bases, with 10 bases remaining between them. CDR3 coding DNA: TGTGCCAGCAGTGAAGTCTTACAGGGCAATGAGCAGTTCTTC. The encoded protein is CASSEVLQGNEQFF.

V is TRBV5-6 and J is TRBJ1-1, with TRBD1 as a possible D gene (6 bases). Trimming left V 4 bases short and J 0 bases short, with 19 bases between. CDR3 length equals 17 residues. Germline V gene sequence: CDR1 SGHDT, CDR2 YYEEEE. CDR3 in amino acids: CASSHYQGRGLNTEAFF. The CDR3 DNA follows: TGTGCCAGCAGCCATTACCAGGGGAGGGGCCTGAACACTGAAGCTTTCTTT. The full variable domain, completed using reference TRBV5-6 and TRBJ1-1, is DAGVTQSPTHLIKTRGQQVTLRCSPKSGHDTVSWYQQALGQGPQFIFQYYEEEERQRGNFPDRFSGHQFPNYSSELNVNALLLGDSALYLCASSHYQGRGLNTEAFFGQGTRLTVV.

In its sample, this clone was seen a few times. This rearrangement joins TRBV9 to TRBJ1-4; tentatively, D is TRBD1 (6 bases). This CDR3 region has 15 residues. Trimming took off 0 bases at V and 5 bases at J, with 11 bases between the two ends. CDR1 and CDR2 from the germline V gene are SGDLS and YYNGEE. The CDR3 spells CASSVVGGANEKLFF. The CDR3 nucleotides read TGTGCCAGCAGCGTAGTCGGGGGGGCAAATGAAAAACTGTTTTTT.

The chain has TRBV7-2 and TRBJ1-6, with D possibly TRBD1 on 5 matching bases. Germline-derived CDR1 and CDR2 are SGHTA and FQGNSA. Trimming pared 1 base from V and 8 bases from J, leaving 12 bases between. The CDR3 has 15 amino acids. This CDR3 is CASSLGQGLDSPLHF. The CDR3 DNA reads as TGTGCCAGCAGCTTAGGCCAGGGACTGGATTCACCCCTCCACTTT.

CDR3 region: CASSLGRQKSYEQYF. The DNA of the CDR3 is TGTGCCAGCAGCTTAGGGCGACAGAAGTCCTACGAGCAGTACTTC. V and J are TRBV13 and TRBJ2-7; tentatively, D is TRBD1 (5 bases). V lost 0 bases and J lost 1, with 10 bases in between. CDR1 PRHDT and CDR2 FYEKMQ come from the germline V gene (reference sequence). This CDR3 is 15 amino acids long. Full variable domain (missing parts from reference TRBV13 and TRBJ2-7): AAGVIQSPRHLIKEKRETATLKCYPIPRHDTVYWYQQGPGQDPQFLISFYEKMQSDKGSIPDRFSAQQFSDYHSELNMSSLELGDSALYFCASSLGRQKSYEQYFGPGTRLTVT.

This clone showed up just once. This rearrangement joins TRBV6-1 to TRBJ2-7; possibly TRBD1 or TRBD2 for D (5 bases each). The germline V gene encodes CDR1 MNHNS and CDR2 SASEGT. Trimming took off 8 bases at V and 7 bases at J, with 18 bases between the two ends. CDR3 length: 13 residues. The CDR3 protein is CASSRRELGEQYF. The CDR3 DNA reads TGTGCCAGCTCCCGCAGGGAGCTGGGGGAGCAGTACTTC.

The V gene is TRBV2, the J gene TRBJ2-3, with no clear D. This CDR3 is built from 15 residues. V was trimmed by 6 bases and J by 2 bases, leaving 15 bases between them. The germline CDR1 and CDR2 sequences are SNHLY and FYNNEI. CDR3 bases: TGTGCCAGCAGGGGATCCGATCAGTACACAGATACGCAGTATTTT. Protein: CASRGSDQYTDTQYF.

V is TRBV7-8 and J is TRBJ1-2; D possibly corresponds to TRBD1 (5 bases). CDR1 SGHVS and CDR2 FQNEAQ come from the germline V gene. The CDR3 runs 15 residues. The V end was cut by 5 bases, the J end by 8 bases, with 21 bases between. The CDR3 DNA sequence: TGTGCCAGCAGCCCCCGGGACTTATTCTCCCTCGGCTACACCTTC. Its translation: CASSPRDLFSLGYTF.

The chain joins TRBV5-6 to TRBJ2-3, with 9 bases matching TRBD2. Germline CDR1 reads SGHDT; CDR2 reads YYEEEE. V dropped 4 bases and J dropped 2; count of bases not matched to a gene: 5. The CDR3 runs 15 residues. CDR3 loop: CASSPRLADTDTQYF. The CDR3 DNA follows: TGTGCCAGCAGCCCTCGACTAGCGGACACAGATACGCAGTATTTT. Drawing the rest from reference TRBV5-6 and TRBJ2-3, the complete variable domain is DAGVTQSPTHLIKTRGQQVTLRCSPKSGHDTVSWYQQALGQGPQFIFQYYEEEERQRGNFPDRFSGHQFPNYSSELNVNALLLGDSALYLCASSPRLADTDTQYFGPGTRLTVL.

This clone was recorded a few times. This chain uses TRBV7-3 with TRBJ2-1; D remains ambiguous. The CDR3 consists of 15 residues. Germline CDR1 and CDR2: SGHTA and FQGTGA. V lost 2 bases and J lost 2, with 10 bases in between. The CDR3 loop reads CASSLWPAAYNEQFF. In nucleotides, the CDR3 is TGTGCCAGCAGCTTATGGCCGGCAGCCTACAATGAGCAGTTCTTC.

This clone was found a few times. The chain links TRBV5-1 to TRBJ2-7, with D maybe TRBD1 (6 bases). Trimming stripped 2 bases from V and 2 bases from J, with 11 bases between. This CDR3 contains 14 residues. Germline CDR1 reads SGHRS; CDR2 reads YFSETQ. This CDR3 is CASSLGTTTYEQYF. As DNA, the CDR3 is TGCGCCAGCAGCTTAGGGACAACAACCTACGAGCAGTACTTC.

The chain has TRBV11-3 and TRBJ2-1, with 7 positions matching TRBD2. The J segment lost 9 bases and the V segment lost 4 bases, leaving 3 bases of the junction unmatched. The germline CDR1 and CDR2 sequences are SGHNT and YENEEA. This CDR3 contains 12 residues. CDR3 protein: CASSWGRGEQFF. The CDR3 DNA follows: TGTGCCAGCAGCTGGGGGAGGGGTGAGCAGTTCTTC.

This clone has a handful of counts. V gene TRBV7-7 combines with J gene TRBJ2-5, with 9 bases that match TRBD1. The V and J ends lost 5 bases and 5 bases, in that order; junction bases with no gene match: 3. CDR1 and CDR2 from the germline V gene are SSHAT and FNYEAQ (reference sequence). The CDR3 runs to 13 residues. The CDR3 coding sequence is TGTGCCAGCAGCGGGACAGGGATGGAGACCCAGTACTTC. Its translation is CASSGTGMETQYF.

The V call is TRBV4-2, the J call TRBJ2-3; D possibly corresponds to TRBD1 (5 bases). This CDR3 region has 15 residues. With 3 bases removed from V and 5 bases from J, the gap between germline ends came to 15 bases. Per the germline V gene, CDR1 is LGHNA and CDR2 is YNFKEQ. Here the CDR3 reads CASSQVSIRGDTQYF. The CDR3 DNA follows: TGTGCCAGCAGCCAGGTCTCGATTAGGGGAGATACGCAGTATTTT.

In its sample, this clone ranks as medium-sized (0.01 to 0.1%). This sequence joins TRBV27 and TRBJ1-5, with 7 bases matching TRBD1. The CDR3 is 14 residues long. Germline V gene sequence: CDR1 MNHEY, CDR2 SMNVEV (reference sequence). V was pared by 5 bases and J by 5 bases, with 6 bases of the junction left unmatched. The CDR3 coding sequence is TGTGCCAGCAGTAGGAGTCAGGGGGATCAGCCCCAGCATTTT. Translating gives CASSRSQGDQPQHF.